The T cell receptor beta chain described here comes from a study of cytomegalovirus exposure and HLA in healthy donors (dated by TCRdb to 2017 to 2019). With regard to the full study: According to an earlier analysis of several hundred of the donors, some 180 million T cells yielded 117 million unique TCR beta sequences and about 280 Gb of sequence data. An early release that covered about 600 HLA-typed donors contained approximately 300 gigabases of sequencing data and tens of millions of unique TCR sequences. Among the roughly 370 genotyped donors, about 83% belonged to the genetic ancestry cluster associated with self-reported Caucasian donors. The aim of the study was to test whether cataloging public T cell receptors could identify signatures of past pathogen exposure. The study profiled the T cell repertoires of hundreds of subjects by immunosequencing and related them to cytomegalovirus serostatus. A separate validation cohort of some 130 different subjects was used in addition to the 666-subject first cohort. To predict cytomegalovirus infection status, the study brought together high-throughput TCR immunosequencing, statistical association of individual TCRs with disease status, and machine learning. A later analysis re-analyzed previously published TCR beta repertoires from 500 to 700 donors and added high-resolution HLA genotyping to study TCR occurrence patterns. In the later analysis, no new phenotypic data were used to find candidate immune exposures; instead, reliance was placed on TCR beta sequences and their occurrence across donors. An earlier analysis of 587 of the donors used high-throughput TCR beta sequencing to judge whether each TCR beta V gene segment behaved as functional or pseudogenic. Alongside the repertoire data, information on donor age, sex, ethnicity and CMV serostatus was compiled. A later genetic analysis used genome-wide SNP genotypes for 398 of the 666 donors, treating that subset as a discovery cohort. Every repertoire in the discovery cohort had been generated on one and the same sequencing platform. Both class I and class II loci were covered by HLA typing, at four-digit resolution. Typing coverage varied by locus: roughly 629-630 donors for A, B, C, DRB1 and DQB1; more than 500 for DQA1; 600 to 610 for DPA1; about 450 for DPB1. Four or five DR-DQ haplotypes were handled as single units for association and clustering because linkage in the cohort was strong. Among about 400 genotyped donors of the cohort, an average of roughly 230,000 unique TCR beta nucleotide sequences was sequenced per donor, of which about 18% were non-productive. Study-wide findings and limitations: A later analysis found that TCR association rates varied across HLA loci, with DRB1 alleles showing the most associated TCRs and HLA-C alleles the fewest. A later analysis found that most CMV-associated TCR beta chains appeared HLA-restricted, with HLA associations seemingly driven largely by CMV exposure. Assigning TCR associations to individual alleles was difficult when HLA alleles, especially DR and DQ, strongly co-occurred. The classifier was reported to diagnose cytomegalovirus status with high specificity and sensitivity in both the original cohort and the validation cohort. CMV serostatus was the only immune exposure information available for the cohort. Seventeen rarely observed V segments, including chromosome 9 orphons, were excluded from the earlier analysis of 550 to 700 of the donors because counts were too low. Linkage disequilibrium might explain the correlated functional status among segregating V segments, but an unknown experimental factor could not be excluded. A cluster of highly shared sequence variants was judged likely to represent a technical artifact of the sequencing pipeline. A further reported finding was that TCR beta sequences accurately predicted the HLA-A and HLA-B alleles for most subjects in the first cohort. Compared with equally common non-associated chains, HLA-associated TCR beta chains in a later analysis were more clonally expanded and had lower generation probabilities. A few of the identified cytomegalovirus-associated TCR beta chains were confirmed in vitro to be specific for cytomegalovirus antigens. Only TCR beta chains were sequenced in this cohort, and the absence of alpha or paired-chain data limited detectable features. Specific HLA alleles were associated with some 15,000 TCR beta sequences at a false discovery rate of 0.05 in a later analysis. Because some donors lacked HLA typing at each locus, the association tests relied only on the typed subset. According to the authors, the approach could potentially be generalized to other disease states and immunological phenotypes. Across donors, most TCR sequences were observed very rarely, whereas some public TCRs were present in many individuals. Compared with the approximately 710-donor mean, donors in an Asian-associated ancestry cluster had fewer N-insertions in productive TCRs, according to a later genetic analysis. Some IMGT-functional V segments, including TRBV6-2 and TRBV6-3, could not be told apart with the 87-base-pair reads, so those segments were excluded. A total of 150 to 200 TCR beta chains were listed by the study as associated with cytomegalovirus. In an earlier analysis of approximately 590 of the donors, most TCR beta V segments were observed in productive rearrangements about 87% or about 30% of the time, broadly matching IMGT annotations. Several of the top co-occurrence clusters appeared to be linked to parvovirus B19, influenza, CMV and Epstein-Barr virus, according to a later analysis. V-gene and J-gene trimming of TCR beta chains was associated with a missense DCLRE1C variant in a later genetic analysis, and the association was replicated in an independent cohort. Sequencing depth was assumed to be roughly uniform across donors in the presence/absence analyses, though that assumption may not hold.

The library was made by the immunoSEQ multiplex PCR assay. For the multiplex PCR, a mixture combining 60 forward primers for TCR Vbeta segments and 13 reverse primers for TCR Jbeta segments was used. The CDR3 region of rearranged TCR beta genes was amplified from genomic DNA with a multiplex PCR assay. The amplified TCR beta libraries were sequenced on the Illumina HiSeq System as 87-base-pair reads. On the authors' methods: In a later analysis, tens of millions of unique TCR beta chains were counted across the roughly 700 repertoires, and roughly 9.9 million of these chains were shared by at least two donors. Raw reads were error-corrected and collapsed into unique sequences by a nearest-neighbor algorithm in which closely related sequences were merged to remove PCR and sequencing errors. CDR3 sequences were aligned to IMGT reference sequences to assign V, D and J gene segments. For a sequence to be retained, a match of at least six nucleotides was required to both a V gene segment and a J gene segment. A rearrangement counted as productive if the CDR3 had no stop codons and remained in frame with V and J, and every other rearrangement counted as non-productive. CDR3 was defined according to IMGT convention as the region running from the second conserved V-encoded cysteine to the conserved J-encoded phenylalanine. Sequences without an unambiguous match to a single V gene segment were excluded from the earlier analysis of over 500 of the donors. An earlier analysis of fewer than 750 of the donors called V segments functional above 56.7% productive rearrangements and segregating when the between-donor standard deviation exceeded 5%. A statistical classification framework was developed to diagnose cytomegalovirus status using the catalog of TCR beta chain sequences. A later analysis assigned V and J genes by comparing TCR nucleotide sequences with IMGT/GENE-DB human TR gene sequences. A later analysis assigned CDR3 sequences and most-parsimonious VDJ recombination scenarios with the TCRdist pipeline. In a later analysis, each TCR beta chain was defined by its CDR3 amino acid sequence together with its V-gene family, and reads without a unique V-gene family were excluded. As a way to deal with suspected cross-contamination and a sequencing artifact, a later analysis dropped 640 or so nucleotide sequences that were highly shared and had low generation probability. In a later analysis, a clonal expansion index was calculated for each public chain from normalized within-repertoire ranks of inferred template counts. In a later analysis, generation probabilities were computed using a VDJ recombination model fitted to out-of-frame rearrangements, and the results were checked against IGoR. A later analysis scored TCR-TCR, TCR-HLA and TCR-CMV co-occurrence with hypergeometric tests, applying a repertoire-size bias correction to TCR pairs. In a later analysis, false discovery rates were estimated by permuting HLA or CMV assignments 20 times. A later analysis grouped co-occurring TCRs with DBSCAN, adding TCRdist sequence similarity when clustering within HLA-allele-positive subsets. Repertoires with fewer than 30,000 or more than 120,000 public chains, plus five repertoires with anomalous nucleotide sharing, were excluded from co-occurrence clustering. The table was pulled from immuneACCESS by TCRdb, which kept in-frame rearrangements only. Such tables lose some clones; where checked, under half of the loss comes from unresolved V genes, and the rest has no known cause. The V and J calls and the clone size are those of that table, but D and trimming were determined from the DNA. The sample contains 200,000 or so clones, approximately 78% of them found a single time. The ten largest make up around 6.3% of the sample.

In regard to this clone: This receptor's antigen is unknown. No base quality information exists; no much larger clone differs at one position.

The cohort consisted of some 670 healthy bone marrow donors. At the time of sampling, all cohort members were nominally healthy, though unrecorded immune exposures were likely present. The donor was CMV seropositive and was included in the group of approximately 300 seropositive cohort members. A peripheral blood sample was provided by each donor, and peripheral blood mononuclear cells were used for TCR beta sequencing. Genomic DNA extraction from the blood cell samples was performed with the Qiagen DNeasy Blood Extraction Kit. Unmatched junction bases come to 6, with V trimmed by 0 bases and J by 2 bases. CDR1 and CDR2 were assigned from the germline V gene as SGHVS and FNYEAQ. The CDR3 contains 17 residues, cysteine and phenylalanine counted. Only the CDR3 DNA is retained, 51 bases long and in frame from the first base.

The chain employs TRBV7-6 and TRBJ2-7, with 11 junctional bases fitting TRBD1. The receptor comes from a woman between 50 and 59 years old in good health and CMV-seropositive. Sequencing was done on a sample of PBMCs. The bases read TGTGCCAGCAGCTTAGCTTTGGGACAGGGGGTCCCCTACGAGCAGTACTTC. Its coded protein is CASSLALGQGVPYEQYF.